Presented here are 12 T cell receptor beta chains from one specimen sequenced in a study of blood T cells in healthy people across ages. A J-beta primer mix and a sample-barcoded 5' primer were used in a second PCR of about 6 to 12 cycles. Using its own MiXCR run on the 5' RACE reads, TCRdb lists one record per CDR3 protein. The repertoire holds approximately 1,000,000 distinct CDR3 sequences, with around 43% as singletons. The sequenced sample consisted of blood. These receptors were taken from a woman aged 60-75 years in good health.

This clonotype was detected only a few times. The rearrangement uses TRBV9 and TRBJ2-5; 14 bases agree with TRBD2. CDR1 is SGDLS and CDR2 is YYNGEE in the germline V gene. This CDR3 comprises 16 residues. V was pared by 0 bases and J by 5 bases, with 3 bases of the junction left unmatched. CDR3 in amino acids: CASSVDGTSGSETQYF. CDR3 DNA sequence: TGTGCCAGCAGCGTAGACGGGACTAGCGGGAGTGAGACCCAGTACTTC. The full variable domain, completed using reference TRBV9 and TRBJ2-5, is DSGVTQTPKHLITATGQRVTLRCSPRSGDLSVYWYQQSLDQGLQFLIQYYNGEERAKGNILERFSAQQFPDLHSELNLSSLELGDSALYFCASSVDGTSGSETQYFGPGTRLLVL.

The gene calls are TRBV12-3 or TRBV12-4 and TRBJ2-7; TRBD2 aligns across 11 bases. V shed 5 bases, J shed 12 bases, and the junction held 15 bases outside the gene matches. The CDR3 has 15 residues. The CDR3 sequence: CASSREGLAEFSRYF. The CDR3, as DNA: TGTGCCAGCAGTCGGGAGGGACTAGCGGAGTTTAGTCGGTACTTC.

This clonotype was detected ten times or more. The J gene is TRBJ2-5, the V gene TRBV5-1, with a tentative D call TRBD2 (6 bases). The V gene's germline CDR1 is SGHRS and CDR2 YFSETQ. V was pared by 0 bases and J by 5 bases, with 17 bases between. This CDR3 region has 16 residues. CDR3 protein: CASSLGVAGGYETQYF. The CDR3 DNA sequence: TGCGCCAGCAGCTTGGGGGTAGCCGGAGGGTATGAGACCCAGTACTTC.

V gene TRBV6-5 combines with J gene TRBJ2-5; 7 nucleotides match TRBD2. Trimming removed 5 bases from V and 4 bases from J; junction bases left unmatched: 10. The CDR3 totals 15 residues. Germline values: CDR1 MNHEY, CDR2 SVGAGI. The CDR3 is CASSLGRLAGETQYF. CDR3 in DNA: TGTGCCAGCAGTCTCGGACGACTAGCCGGAGAGACCCAGTACTTC.

On this clonotype itself: The junction differs from germline at one of its ends, possibly a read error. The V gene is TRBV5-1, the J gene TRBJ2-7; D is unclear. CDR1 is SGHRS, CDR2 YFSETQ, per germline. The CDR3 consists of 15 residues. The CDR3 protein is CANSSPTGVSYEQYF. For the CDR3, the DNA is TGCGCCAACAGCTCCCCGACGGGTGTCTCCTACGAGCAGTACTTC.

The chain joins TRBV21-1 to TRBJ2-3; the table names TRBD1, a call not compared with the DNA. TRBV21-1 corresponds to a pseudogene. This CDR3 has 15 residues. CDR3 in DNA: TGTGCCAGCAGCAAAGGAGGACAGGGGGCAGATACGCAGTATTTT. Protein product: CASSKGGQGADTQYF.

The J gene is TRBJ2-7, the V gene TRBV19, with D possibly matching TRBD2 (6 bases). The CDR3 loop spans 16 amino acids. V was trimmed by 7 bases and J by 4 bases, leaving 23 bases between them. CDR1 and CDR2 (germline): LNHDA, SQIVND (reference sequence). CDR3 sequence (DNA): TGTGCCAGTACCCGTGGGCCTCCCGGGAGTCCGTACGAGCAGTACTTC. Protein: CASTRGPPGSPYEQYF.

This rearrangement joins TRBV30 to TRBJ2-3; 7 bases align to TRBD1. The germline V gene has CDR1 GTSNPN and CDR2 SVGIG (reference sequence). With 0 bases clipped from V and 0 bases from J, the junction kept 3 bases outside the gene matches. The CDR3 covers 15 residues. This chain's CDR3 is CAWSVGDRSTDTQYF. As DNA, the CDR3 is TGTGCCTGGAGTGTGGGGGACAGAAGCACAGATACGCAGTATTTT.

On this clonotype: A read error may produce the germline difference seen at one junction end. This sequence joins TRBV5-1 and TRBJ1-1, with TRBD1 as a possible D gene (5 bases). The length of the CDR3 is 13 residues. Germline V gene lookup returns CDR1 SGHRS and CDR2 YFSETQ. CDR3 bases: TGTGCCAGCAGCGTTACAGGGAACACTGAAGCTTTCTTT. Its translation: CASSVTGNTEAFF.

The chain couples TRBV21-1 to TRBJ2-1; the DNA was not used to check the table's D call, TRBD1. TRBV21-1 is flagged as a pseudogene. The CDR3 covers 13 residues. The CDR3 is CASSREPGTSQFF. The CDR3, as DNA: TGTGCCAGCAGCAGGGAACCCGGGACATCGCAGTTCTTC.

This clonotype was counted only a few times. V usage is TRBV3-1 and J usage is TRBJ1-6; 8 bases align to TRBD1. Germline V gene lookup returns CDR1 LGHDT and CDR2 YNNKEL (reference sequence). This CDR3 is built from 15 residues. V gave up 1 base and J gave up 10 bases; unmatched junction bases: 6. CDR3 protein: CASSQGTGKRSPLHF. CDR3 nucleotides: TGTGCCAGCAGCCAAGGGACAGGGAAGCGGTCACCCCTCCACTTT.

The chain joins TRBV20-1 to TRBJ2-1; the D gene could be TRBD1 or TRBD2 (5 bases each). V gave up 6 bases and J gave up 6 bases, with 18 bases separating them. In germline, CDR1 is DFQATT, CDR2 SNEGSKA (reference sequence). The CDR3 runs to 14 residues. This CDR3 is CSAPGTRKFNEQFF. CDR3 DNA sequence: TGCAGTGCGCCCGGGACGCGGAAGTTCAATGAGCAGTTCTTC.